This is a list of T cell receptor beta chains from one sample in a study of cytomegalovirus exposure and HLA in healthy donors. TCRdb's copy holds only in-frame clones and misses some; the assay was immunoSEQ multiplex PCR. This table has about 170,000 clones, roughly four fifths appearing once. Material: PBMCs. These receptors all stem from a woman between 18 and 30 years old in good health and CMV-seronegative. CDR3s include the opening cysteine and the closing phenylalanine or tryptophan. D genes are given only for firm matches. The size entry is marked missing in some rows and otherwise reads once, few, many or a size class.

CDR3 length | J gene | D gene | clone size | V gene | CDR3 DNA | CDR3 protein
14 | TRBJ2-2 | TRBD1 | NA | TRBV7-3 | TGTGCCAGTAGGGGGACAGGAAACACCGGGGAGCTGTTTTTT | CASRGTGNTGELFF
15 | TRBJ2-7 | TRBD1 | few | TRBV9 | TGTGCCAGCAGCGTAGGAGGGACAGGCGTACGCGAGCAGTACTTC | CASSVGGTGVREQYF
18 | TRBJ1-2 | NA | NA | TRBV5-1 | TGCGCCAGCAGCTCAAGGAAGAGGGAGTTCGGTGTTAACTATGGCTACACCTTC | CASSSRKREFGVNYGYTF
13 | TRBJ1-5 | NA | NA | TRBV7-9 | TGTGCCAGCAGCCTTAGTAGCAATCAGCCCCAGCATTTT | CASSLSSNQPQHF
14 | TRBJ1-2 | TRBD1 | once | TRBV6-1 | TGTGCCAGCAGGCGGATCCCGGGAGGGGGCGGCTACACCTTC | CASRRIPGGGGYTF
13 | TRBJ1-3 | TRBD1 | NA | TRBV14 | TGTGCCAGCAGCCAACAACAGGGGAGCACCATATATTTT | CASSQQQGSTIYF
18 | TRBJ1-1 | NA | NA | TRBV25-1 | TGTGCCAGCAGTGAATATTCGCAGGGGCCGAGTTCGAACACTGAAGCTTTCTTT | CASSEYSQGPSSNTEAFF
18 | TRBJ2-1 | NA | NA | TRBV7-6 | TGTGCCAGCAGCTTAGCGGGAGGGGGATCTTCTCCCTACAATGAGCAGTTCTTC | CASSLAGGGSSPYNEQFF
15 | TRBJ1-1 | TRBD1 | NA | TRBV7-8 | TGTGCCAGCAGCTCGGGACAGGGGCTAAACACTGAAGCTTTCTTT | CASSSGQGLNTEAFF
13 | TRBJ1-5 | TRBD1 | NA | TRBV28 | TGTGCCAGCAGTTGGGGGACAGAACAGCCCCAGCATTTT | CASSWGTEQPQHF
13 | TRBJ2-7 | NA | NA | TRBV27 | TGTGCCAGCAGTTCGACAGAGAACTACGAGCAGTACTTC | CASSSTENYEQYF
12 | TRBJ1-2 | NA | once | TRBV6-5 | TGTGCCAGCTTAACTCGGGATTTGGGCTACACCTTC | CASLTRDLGYTF
17 | TRBJ1-1 | NA | few | TRBV6-1 | TGTGCCAGCAGTGCCCTCAGCCTGGGACAAAGAAACACTGAAGCTTTCTTT | CASSALSLGQRNTEAFF
15 | TRBJ1-2 | NA | NA | TRBV6-5 | TGTGCCAGCAGTTACTGGGGAGGGACTAACTATGGCTACACCTTC | CASSYWGGTNYGYTF
15 | TRBJ2-7 | TRBD1 | once | TRBV6-1 | TGTGCCAGCAGCCAAGGACAGGGGGACTCCTACGAGCAGTACTTC | CASSQGQGDSYEQYF
14 | TRBJ1-6 | NA | few | TRBV6-6 | TGTGCCAGCAGGGAGCAGGGAGGCGCGGCACCCCTCCACTTT | CASREQGGAAPLHF
16 | TRBJ2-3 | TRBD2 | NA | TRBV18 | TGTGCCAGCTCACCAGGGACTAGCGGATACTCAGATACGCAGTATTTT | CASSPGTSGYSDTQYF
14 | TRBJ1-1 | TRBD1 | NA | TRBV5-1 | TGCGCCAGCAGCGGAGGGACAGGGGTCGCTGAAGCTTTCTTT | CASSGGTGVAEAFF
16 | TRBJ1-3 | TRBD1 | NA | TRBV18 | TGTGCCAGCTCAATTTCCGGGACAGGCTCTGGAAACACCATATATTTT | CASSISGTGSGNTIYF
13 | TRBJ2-7 | NA | NA | TRBV28 | TGTGCCAGCAGCCCCCACAGCTCCTACGAGCAGTACTTC | CASSPHSSYEQYF
18 | TRBJ2-3 | TRBD2 | NA | TRBV7-9 | TGTGCCAGCAGCCCAACTCGGACTAGCGGGGGTAGCACAGATACGCAGTATTTT | CASSPTRTSGGSTDTQYF
14 | TRBJ2-1 | NA | NA | TRBV5-4 | TGTGCCAGCAGCCCCGAAGGGACTTACAATGAGCAGTTCTTC | CASSPEGTYNEQFF
15 | TRBJ2-1 | TRBD1 | NA | TRBV11-3 | TGTGCCAGCAGCCCTCGGCCAGGGGGCTTCGATGAGCAGTTCTTC | CASSPRPGGFDEQFF
13 | TRBJ2-7 | NA | NA | TRBV5-4 | TGTGCCAGCAGCTTCCCCGGAGCCTACGAGCAGTACTTC | CASSFPGAYEQYF
14 | TRBJ2-5 | NA | once | TRBV7-9 | TGTGCCAGCAGCCCGGGACATAATAGGGAGACCCAGTACTTC | CASSPGHNRETQYF
14 | TRBJ2-1 | TRBD1 | NA | TRBV2 | TGTGCCAGCAAAATGGGACAGAACTACAATGAGCAGTTCTTC | CASKMGQNYNEQFF